Presented here are 5 T cell receptor beta chains from one specimen sequenced in a study of vaccination effects on CD4 cells after COVID-19. The repertoire was sequenced with immunoSEQ multiplex PCR; TCRdb's copy has only in-frame clones and lacks some. The sample has around 60,000 clones; 60% to 85% are singletons. At the end of about 9 days of culture, CD4+ T cells were isolated. The antigens these receptors bind are not known. The sequences come from CD4+ T cells from PBMCs cultured without peptide, collected before COVID-19 vaccination. These receptors all come from a human donor who received a COVID-19 vaccine.

V usage is TRBV14 and J usage is TRBJ2-7; D is possibly TRBD1 (5 bases). There are 14 residues in the CDR3. The germline CDR1 and CDR2 sequences are SGHDN and FVKESK. The V and J ends lost 1 base and 8 bases respectively, with 15 bases between them. The CDR3 DNA reads TGTGCCAGCAGCCAAGCAGGGTCGACGGGTAAGCAGTACGTC. Protein: CASSQAGSTGKQYV.

This clone was detected a few times. J is TRBJ1-5 and V is TRBV2; 10 nucleotides agree with TRBD1. This CDR3 has 15 residues. J was trimmed by 1 base and V by 5 bases; bases with no gene match: 2. Per the germline V gene, CDR1 is SNHLY and CDR2 is FYNNEI. CDR3 protein: CASSRDRGSNQPQHF. For the CDR3, the DNA is TGTGCCAGCAGTCGGGACAGGGGAAGCAATCAGCCCCAGCATTTT.

The V and J genes are TRBV6-5 and TRBJ2-1, with 8 bases fitting TRBD1. J gave up 3 bases and V 6 bases, and 7 bases lay outside the gene matches. The CDR3 extends over 15 amino acids. In germline, CDR1 is MNHEY, CDR2 SVGAGI. CDR3: CASSSRQGNYNEQFF. The DNA of the CDR3 is TGTGCCAGCAGCAGTAGACAGGGGAACTACAATGAGCAGTTCTTC.

The chain recombines TRBV19 with TRBJ2-2; D is unresolved. Trimming left V 3 bases short and J 1 base short, with 9 bases between. Germline V gene lookup returns CDR1 LNHDA and CDR2 SQIVND (reference sequence). This CDR3 is built from 15 residues. CDR3 in amino acids: CASSMTGRNTGELFF. CDR3 DNA: TGTGCCAGTAGTATGACTGGCAGGAACACCGGGGAGCTGTTTTTT. Combining the CDR3 with reference TRBV19 and TRBJ2-2 gives the whole variable domain DGGITQSPKYLFRKEGQNVTLSCEQNLNHDAMYWYRQDPGQGLRLIYYSQIVNDFQKGDIAEGYSVSREKKESFPLTVTSAQKNPTAFYLCASSMTGRNTGELFFGEGSRLTVL.

The V and J genes are TRBV6-5 and TRBJ1-4, with D perhaps matching TRBD1 (6 bases). Deletions cut 6 bases from V and 7 bases from J, with 12 bases between. There are 13 residues in the CDR3. Germline V gene data show CDR1 as MNHEY and CDR2 as SVGAGI. The CDR3 reads CASSGRGIEKLFF. CDR3 nucleotide sequence: TGTGCCAGCAGCGGCAGGGGTATTGAAAAACTGTTTTTT.